The 19 T cell receptor beta chains given below trace back to one sample, sequenced in a study of T cells in Graves' hyperthyroidism and ophthalmopathy. The CDR3 regions of TCR beta were amplified from RNA transcripts. The primer set for the first-round RT-PCR of the TCR CDR3 was HTBI. One entry per CDR3 protein, called by TCRdb with MiXCR from the multiplex PCR reads. Of 500,000 to 600,000 distinct CDR3 sequences detected, around 45% appear once; the ten largest clones hold around 7.7%. The sequencing input was peripheral blood or thyroid tissue (not recorded which). These receptors all come from a woman under 30 with Graves' hyperthyroidism.

V gene TRBV29-1 combines with J gene TRBJ1-5; D is undetermined. The germline V gene encodes CDR1 SQVTM and CDR2 ANQGSEA. This CDR3 spans 14 amino acids. V dropped 6 bases and J dropped 2 bases, with 14 bases sitting between them. Written as DNA, the CDR3 is TGCAGCGTGGCCCGACAAGATGGCAATCAGCCCCAGCATTTT. Translation gives CSVARQDGNQPQHF.

V usage is TRBV20-1 and J usage is TRBJ2-3, with D possibly matching TRBD1 (6 bases). CDR1 is DFQATT, CDR2 SNEGSKA, per germline (reference sequence). V gave up 4 bases and J gave up 0 bases, with 14 bases separating them. The CDR3 is made up of 15 amino acids. The CDR3 region is CSAIRQVTSTDTQYF. CDR3 sequence (DNA): TGCAGTGCTATCAGACAGGTCACTAGCACAGATACGCAGTATTTT.

This chain connects TRBV7-6 to TRBJ2-6; 8 bases fit TRBD1. This CDR3 contains 18 residues. Trimming removed 1 base from V and 0 bases from J; junction bases left unmatched: 5. Per germline, CDR1 SGHVS and CDR2 FNYEAQ. In DNA, the CDR3 is TGTGCCAGCAGCTTAGAGGCTACAGGGGGCTCTGGGGCCAACGTCCTGACTTTC. Protein sequence: CASSLEATGGSGANVLTF.

This chain uses TRBV18 with TRBJ1-1; no clear D gene. CDR1 and CDR2 (germline): KGHSH, LQKENI. CDR3 length equals 14 residues. Trimming cost V 3 bases and J 1 base, with 9 bases left between them. CDR3 in amino acids: CASSPQMPNTEAFF. In nucleotides, the CDR3 is TGTGCCAGCTCACCGCAAATGCCGAACACTGAAGCTTTCTTT.

This clonotype occurred once. The rearrangement joins TRBV6-4 to TRBJ2-2, with 13 bases that match TRBD2. There are 16 residues in the CDR3. V lost 5 bases, J lost 6 bases, and 6 bases stayed unmatched. The germline V gene has CDR1 MRHNA and CDR2 SNTAGT. DNA for the CDR3: TGTGCCAGCAGTAAAGGGACTAGCGGGGAGTCCGGGGAGCTGTTTTTT. Its translation: CASSKGTSGESGELFF.

The genes are TRBV10-3 and TRBJ1-6; D call uncertain. V dropped 1 base and J dropped 6 bases, with 4 bases sitting between them. This CDR3 contains 13 residues. Per germline, CDR1 ENHRY and CDR2 SYGVKD. The CDR3 nucleotides read TGTGCCATCAGTGAGTTGGGTAATTCACCCCTCCACTTT. It yields the protein CAISELGNSPLHF.

In this sample, this clonotype turned up many times. V usage is TRBV7-3 and J usage is TRBJ2-2; D is perhaps TRBD2 (5 bases). The CDR3 has 15 residues. The ends were cut back, 5 bases at V and 5 bases at J, with 15 bases in the middle. From germline, CDR1 is SGHTA and CDR2 FQGTGA. The CDR3 sequence is CASSLSRSGTGELFF. CDR3 coding DNA: TGTGCCAGCAGCCTTTCTAGATCGGGGACCGGGGAGCTGTTTTTT.

This clonotype was found many times. This sequence joins TRBV2 and TRBJ1-2, with D unclear. The germline CDR1 and CDR2 sequences are SNHLY and FYNNEI. This CDR3 spans 14 amino acids. Trimming cost V 2 bases and J 2 bases, with 9 bases left between them. For the CDR3, the DNA is TGTGCCAGCAGTGAATCGGCAGCAAACTATGGCTACACCTTC. Translating gives CASSESAANYGYTF. The full variable domain, its missing parts supplied by reference TRBV2 and TRBJ1-2, is EPEVTQTPSHQVTQMGQEVILRCVPISNHLYFYWYRQILGQKVEFLVSFYNNEISEKSEIFDDQFSVERPDGSNFTLKIRSTKLEDSAMYFCASSESAANYGYTFGSGTRLTVV.

The V and J genes are TRBV7-6 and TRBJ2-7, with D perhaps matching TRBD2 (5 bases). The germline CDR1 and CDR2 sequences are SGHVS and FNYEAQ. The CDR3 runs to 12 residues. The ends were cut back, 5 bases at V and 6 bases at J, with 11 bases in the middle. The chain's CDR3 is CASSGSSREQYF. For the CDR3, the DNA is TGTGCCAGCAGCGGGAGTTCACGCGAGCAGTACTTC.

This clonotype was picked up many times. A much bigger clone sits one base away, suggesting this may be a read error. The J gene is TRBJ1-2, the V gene TRBV3-1; D possibly corresponds to TRBD1 (6 bases). The V and J ends lost 4 bases and 3 bases respectively, with 6 bases between them. The CDR3 runs to 12 residues. Germline CDR1 reads LGHDT; CDR2 reads YNNKEL (reference sequence). This CDR3 reads CASSRQDYGYTF. The DNA for the CDR3 is TGTGCCAGCAGCCGACAGGACTATGGCTACACCTTC. The whole variable domain, filled in from reference TRBV3-1 and TRBJ1-2, reads DTAVSQTPKYLVTQMGNDKSIKCEQNLGHDTMYWYKQDSKKFLKIMFSYNNKELIINETVPNRFSPKSPDKAHLNLHINSLELGDSAVYFCASSRQDYGYTFGSGTRLTVV.

At least ten counts were recorded for this clonotype. The chain is built from TRBV4-2 and TRBJ1-6; D possibly corresponds to TRBD1 (5 bases). V was clipped by 0 bases and J by 8 bases, with 14 bases between them. This CDR3 has 16 amino acids. CDR1 and CDR2 from the germline V gene are LGHNA and YNFKEQ. The CDR3 here is CASSQDRARADSPLHF. Here the CDR3 DNA reads TGTGCCAGCAGCCAAGATCGGGCCAGGGCTGATTCACCCCTCCACTTT.

This clonotype occurred many times. V is TRBV4-2 and J is TRBJ1-2, with D uncertain. From germline, CDR1 is LGHNA and CDR2 YNFKEQ. The CDR3 runs 16 residues. The V gene lost 3 bases and the J gene lost 5 bases, with 19 bases spanning the gap. The CDR3 bases are TGTGCCAGCAGCCACGTATTGTTAGTATTCTGGTATGGCTACACCTTC. Encoded protein: CASSHVLLVFWYGYTF.

Details on this clonotype: One end of the junction fails to match germline, which may point to a read error. This chain joins TRBV19 and TRBJ2-2; D gene ambiguous. Germline V gene data show CDR1 as LNHDA and CDR2 as SQIVND (reference sequence). This CDR3 spans 13 amino acids. CDR3 protein: CPSSTQYTGELFF. CDR3 in DNA: TGTCCCAGTAGTACCCAATACACCGGGGAGCTGTTTTTT.

The table lists this clonotype with a count of one. V is TRBV10-3 and J is TRBJ1-3; tentatively, D is TRBD1 (5 bases). The ends were cut back, 4 bases at V and 4 bases at J, with 8 bases in the middle. Germline values: CDR1 ENHRY, CDR2 SYGVKD. CDR3 length: 13 amino acids. This chain's CDR3 is CAISGGDGNTIYF. CDR3 DNA sequence: TGTGCCATCAGTGGGGGGGACGGAAACACCATATATTTT.

This clonotype appeared once. Lacking the conserved final phenylalanine or tryptophan, this CDR3 likely reflects a read error. This chain joins TRBV19 and TRBJ1-1; D gene unclear. Germline V lookup: CDR1 LNHDA, CDR2 SQIVND (reference sequence). CDR3 size: 11 residues. V shed 6 bases and J shed 8 bases, with 10 bases lying between them. The CDR3 is CASSLGTEAFL. The CDR3 DNA is TGTGCCAGTAGCCTCGGAACGGAAGCTTTCCTT.

The genes are TRBV9 and TRBJ2-5, with D maybe TRBD1 (5 bases). The CDR3 is 14 amino acids. Germline assignment: CDR1 SGDLS and CDR2 YYNGEE. V dropped 1 base and J dropped 0 bases, with 7 bases sitting between them. CDR3: CASSVKQDQETQYF. The CDR3 DNA reads as TGTGCCAGCAGCGTAAAACAGGACCAAGAGACCCAGTACTTC.

As concerns this clonotype: No conserved phenylalanine or tryptophan is present at the end of the CDR3, so a read error is the likely explanation. The DNA is left out, because the CDR3 cannot be placed on it with certainty; the CDR3 is given as TCRdb lists it. This chain joins TRBV29-1 and TRBJ1-4; TRBD1 is taken as the D call from the table, unchecked against the DNA. Looked up from germline, CDR1 is SQVTM and CDR2 is ANQGSEA. The CDR3 extends over 13 residues, inclusive of both ends. The CDR3 is CSVEDRLPGGDGY.

This clonotype was seen ten or more times. The chain combines TRBV7-9 with TRBJ1-1; D is ambiguous. V lost 3 bases and J lost 4, with 15 bases in between. Looked up from germline, CDR1 is SEHNR and CDR2 is FQNEAQ (reference sequence). This CDR3 is 15 amino acids long. CDR3 bases: TGTGCCAGCAGCTTGTTACGGGGTGGGAGCACTGAAGCTTTCTTT. Its protein product is CASSLLRGGSTEAFF.

This chain connects TRBV20-1 to TRBJ1-3, with unresolved D. CDR1 and CDR2 from the germline V gene are DFQATT and SNEGSKA (reference sequence). This CDR3 is built from 14 residues. V was cut by 2 bases and J by 8 bases, with 16 bases left in between. The CDR3 reads CSARRGLNGYTIYF. CDR3 DNA: TGCAGTGCTAGACGCGGTCTCAATGGCTACACCATATATTTT.